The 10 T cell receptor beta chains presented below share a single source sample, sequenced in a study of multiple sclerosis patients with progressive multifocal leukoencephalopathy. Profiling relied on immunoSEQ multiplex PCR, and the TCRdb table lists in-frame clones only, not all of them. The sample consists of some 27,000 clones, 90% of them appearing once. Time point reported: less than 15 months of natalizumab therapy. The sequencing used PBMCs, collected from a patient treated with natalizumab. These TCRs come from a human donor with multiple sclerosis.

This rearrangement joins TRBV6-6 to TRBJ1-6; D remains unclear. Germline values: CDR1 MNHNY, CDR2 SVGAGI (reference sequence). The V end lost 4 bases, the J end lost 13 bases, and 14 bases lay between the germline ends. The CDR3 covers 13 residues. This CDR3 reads CASSSSSFVPLHF. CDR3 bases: TGTGCCAGCAGTTCCTCCTCTTTTGTGCCCCTCCACTTT.

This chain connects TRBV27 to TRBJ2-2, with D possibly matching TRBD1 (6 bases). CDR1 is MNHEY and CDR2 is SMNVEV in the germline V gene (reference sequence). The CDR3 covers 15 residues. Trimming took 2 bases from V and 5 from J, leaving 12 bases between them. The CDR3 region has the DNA TGTGCCAGCAGTTTAAATCCAGGGGTTACCGGGGAGCTGTTTTTT. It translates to CASSLNPGVTGELFF.

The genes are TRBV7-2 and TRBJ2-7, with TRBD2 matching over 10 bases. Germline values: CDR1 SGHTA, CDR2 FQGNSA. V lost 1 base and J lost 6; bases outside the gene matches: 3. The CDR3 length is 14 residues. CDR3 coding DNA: TGTGCCAGCAGCTTAGGGGGACTAGCGACCGAGCAGTACTTC. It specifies CASSLGGLATEQYF.

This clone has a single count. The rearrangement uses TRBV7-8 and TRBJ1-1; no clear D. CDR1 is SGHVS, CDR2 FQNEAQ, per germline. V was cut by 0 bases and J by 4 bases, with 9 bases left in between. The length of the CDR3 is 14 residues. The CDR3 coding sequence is TGTGCCAGCAGCTTAGCGGGCGGAGTCACTGAAGCTTTCTTT. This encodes CASSLAGGVTEAFF.

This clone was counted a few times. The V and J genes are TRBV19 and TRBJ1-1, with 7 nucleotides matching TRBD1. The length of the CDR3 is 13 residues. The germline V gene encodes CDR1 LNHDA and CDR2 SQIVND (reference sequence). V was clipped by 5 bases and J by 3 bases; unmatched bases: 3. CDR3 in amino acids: CASSFTGDTEAFF. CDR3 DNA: TGTGCCAGTAGTTTCACAGGGGACACTGAAGCTTTCTTT.

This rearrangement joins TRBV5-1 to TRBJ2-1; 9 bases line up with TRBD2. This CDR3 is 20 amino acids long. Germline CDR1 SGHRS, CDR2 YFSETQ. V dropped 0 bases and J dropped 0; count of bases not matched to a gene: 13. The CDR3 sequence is CASSLGSAASGASSYNEQFF. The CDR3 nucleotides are TGCGCCAGCAGCTTGGGGTCGGCGGCTAGCGGGGCGAGCTCCTACAATGAGCAGTTCTTC. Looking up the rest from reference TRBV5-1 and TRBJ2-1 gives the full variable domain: KAGVTQTPRYLIKTRGQQVTLSCSPISGHRSVSWYQQTPGQGLQFLFEYFSETQRNKGNFPGRFSGRQFSNSRSEMNVSTLELGDSALYLCASSLGSAASGASSYNEQFFGPGTRLTVL.

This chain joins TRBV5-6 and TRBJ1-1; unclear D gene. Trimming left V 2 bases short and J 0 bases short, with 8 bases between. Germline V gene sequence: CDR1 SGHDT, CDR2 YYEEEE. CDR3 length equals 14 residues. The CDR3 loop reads CASSFGVLNTEAFF. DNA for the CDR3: TGTGCCAGCAGCTTCGGGGTGCTGAACACTGAAGCTTTCTTT. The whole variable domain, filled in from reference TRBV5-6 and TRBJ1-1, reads DAGVTQSPTHLIKTRGQQVTLRCSPKSGHDTVSWYQQALGQGPQFIFQYYEEEERQRGNFPDRFSGHQFPNYSSELNVNALLLGDSALYLCASSFGVLNTEAFFGQGTRLTVV.

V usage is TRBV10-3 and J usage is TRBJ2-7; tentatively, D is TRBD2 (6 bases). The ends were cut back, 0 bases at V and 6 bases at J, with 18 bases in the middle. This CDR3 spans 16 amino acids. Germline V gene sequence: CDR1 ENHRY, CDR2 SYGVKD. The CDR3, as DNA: TGTGCCATCAGTGAGTCGTACTGGGGGGTTGCCCTCGAGCAGTACTTC. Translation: CAISESYWGVALEQYF.

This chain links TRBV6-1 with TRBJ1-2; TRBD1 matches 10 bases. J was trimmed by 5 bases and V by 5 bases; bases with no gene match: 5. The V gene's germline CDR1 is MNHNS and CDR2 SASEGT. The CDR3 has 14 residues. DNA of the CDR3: TGTGCCAGCAGTCTTAGGACAGGGGGATATGGCTACACCTTC. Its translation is CASSLRTGGYGYTF.

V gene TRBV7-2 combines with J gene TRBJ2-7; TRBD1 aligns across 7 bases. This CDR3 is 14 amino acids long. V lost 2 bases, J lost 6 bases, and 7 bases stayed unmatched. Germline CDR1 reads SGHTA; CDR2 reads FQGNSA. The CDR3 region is CASSLSRGRVEQYF. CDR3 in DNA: TGTGCCAGCAGCTTAAGCAGGGGGAGAGTCGAGCAGTACTTC.